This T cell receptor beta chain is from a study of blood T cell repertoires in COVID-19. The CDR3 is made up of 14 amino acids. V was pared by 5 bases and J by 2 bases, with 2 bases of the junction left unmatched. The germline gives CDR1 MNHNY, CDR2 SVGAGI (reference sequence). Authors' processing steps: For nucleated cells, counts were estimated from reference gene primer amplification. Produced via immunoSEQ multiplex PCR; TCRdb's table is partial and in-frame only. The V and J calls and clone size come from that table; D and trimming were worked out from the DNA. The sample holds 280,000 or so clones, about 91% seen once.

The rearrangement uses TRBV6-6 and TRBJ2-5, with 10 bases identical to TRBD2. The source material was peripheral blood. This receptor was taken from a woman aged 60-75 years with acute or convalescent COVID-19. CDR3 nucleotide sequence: TGTGCCAGCAGTAAAGCGGGGGGGCAAGAGACCCAGTACTTC. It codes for CASSKAGGQETQYF.